This TCR beta chain emerged from a study of beta chain features in type 1 diabetes. Study-level findings and limits: Among all four CD4+ subsets, Type 1 diabetes patients had TCRB CDR3s that were moderately but significantly shorter. Insertions at VDJ junctions were less frequent in type 1 diabetes patients. These patients also deleted more nucleotides at the same junctions.

Concerning this clone: What it binds is unknown.

Expressed TCRB transcripts were sequenced, since all the RNA that had been isolated was reverse transcribed. Measured with immunoSEQ multiplex PCR; TCRdb has only the in-frame clones, and not every one. The sample lists hundreds of thousands of clones; 13% to 15% were seen once. The germline CDR1 and CDR2 sequences are SSHAT and FNYEAQ (reference sequence). The germline V and J ends were trimmed by 8 bases and 1 base, with 23 bases remaining between them. The CDR3 consists of 17 residues. Sorted populations all had greater than 95% purity. This chain links TRBV7-7 with TRBJ1-1, with a possible D match to TRBD1 (6 bases). The source is a man aged 25 to 45 in good health. Sample: central memory CD4+ T cells from blood. CDR3 protein: CASGLSVGALANTEAFF. The CDR3 coding sequence is TGTGCCAGCGGACTTTCCGTGGGGGCGCTCGCGAACACTGAAGCTTTCTTT.